Each of the 13 T cell receptor beta chains below was sequenced from the same sample in a study of cytomegalovirus exposure and HLA in healthy donors. Sequencing was performed with immunoSEQ multiplex PCR; in TCRdb, only in-frame clones are kept and a portion is missing. This table has roughly 80,000 clones, roughly 95% appearing once. The sample was PBMCs. Every receptor here comes from a woman under 30 in good health and CMV-seropositive.

V usage is TRBV5-4 and J usage is TRBJ1-2; weak D call: TRBD1 (5 bases). CDR1 is SGHNT and CDR2 is YYREEE in the germline V gene (reference sequence). Trimming removed 2 bases at V and 8 bases at J, with 13 bases between. This CDR3 region has 13 residues. Written as DNA, the CDR3 is TGTGCCAGCAGCTTCGCAGGGATTCACGGCTACACCTTC. It codes for CASSFAGIHGYTF.

The chain combines TRBV5-1 with TRBJ1-5; 7 positions match TRBD1. V lost 7 bases and J lost 0; bases outside the gene matches: 22. Germline V gene data show CDR1 as SGHRS and CDR2 as YFSETQ. The CDR3 contains 20 residues. CDR3 DNA sequence: TGCGCCAGCTCGGCTTTATACTCCGGGACAGATACTTCTAGCAATCAGCCCCAGCATTTT. This codes for CASSALYSGTDTSSNQPQHF.

This clone has a single count. V and J are TRBV25-1 and TRBJ1-6, with 9 bases matching TRBD1. After removal of 7 bases from V and 15 bases from J, the junction contained 7 bases not matched to a gene. CDR3 size: 12 residues. The germline V gene has CDR1 MGHDK and CDR2 SYGVNS. As DNA, the CDR3 is TGTGCCAGCACCCCGACAGGGGGTTTCCTCCACTTT. Amino acid sequence: CASTPTGGFLHF.

The chain couples TRBV27 to TRBJ1-6; D uncertain. CDR1 and CDR2 from the germline V gene are MNHEY and SMNVEV (reference sequence). This CDR3 has 13 amino acids. Trimming stripped 5 bases from V and 9 bases from J, with 11 bases between. The DNA for the CDR3 is TGTGCCAGCAGTCGGTCGATCGGTTCACCCCTCCACTTT. This gives the protein CASSRSIGSPLHF.

The V gene is TRBV6-1, the J gene TRBJ2-7; 15 bases fit TRBD2. Germline V gene data show CDR1 as MNHNS and CDR2 as SASEGT. This CDR3 contains 17 residues. J was trimmed by 4 bases and V by 2 bases; bases with no gene match: 6. In DNA, the CDR3 is TGTGCCAGCAGTGAATGGGGACTAGCGGGAGGAAATTACGAGCAGTACTTC. Encoded protein: CASSEWGLAGGNYEQYF.

The genes are TRBV7-2 and TRBJ2-5; maybe TRBD2 (5 bases). Germline-derived CDR1 and CDR2 are SGHTA and FQGNSA. The CDR3 runs to 14 residues. V was clipped by 3 bases and J by 2 bases, with 10 bases between them. CDR3 coding DNA: TGTGCCAGCAGCTTCTCCGGCGGGCAAGAGACCCAGTACTTC. Translation: CASSFSGGQETQYF. Variable domain in full (rest from reference TRBV7-2 and TRBJ2-5): GAGVSQSPSNKVTEKGKDVELRCDPISGHTALYWYRQSLGQGLEFLIYFQGNSAPDKSGLPSDRFSAERTGGSVSTLTIQRTQQEDSAVYLCASSFSGGQETQYFGPGTRLLVL.

Here the CDR3 reads CASSFSSSPAYEQYF. DNA of the CDR3: TGTGCCAGCAGTTTCAGCTCTAGCCCGGCTTACGAGCAGTACTTC. The chain is built from TRBV6-6 and TRBJ2-7, with D perhaps TRBD2 (5 bases). CDR3 length: 15 amino acids. The V gene lost 4 bases and the J gene lost 4 bases, with 17 bases spanning the gap. CDR1 MNHNY and CDR2 SVGAGI come from the germline V gene (reference sequence).

V is TRBV5-8 and J is TRBJ1-1; D gene ambiguous. This CDR3 has 14 residues. The germline V gene has CDR1 SGHTS and CDR2 YDEGEE. Deletions cut 2 bases from V and 6 bases from J, with 14 bases between. The CDR3 is CASSFGPGMAEAFF. The CDR3 DNA reads TGTGCCAGCAGCTTTGGACCGGGAATGGCTGAAGCTTTCTTT.

This chain uses TRBV4-2 with TRBJ2-5, with 7 bases lining up with TRBD1. Germline lookup yields CDR1 LGHNA and CDR2 YNFKEQ. With V trimmed by 0 bases and J by 4 bases, 11 bases remained unmatched. CDR3 size: 17 residues. The CDR3 DNA reads as TGTGCCAGCAGCCAAGATTGGCTCACAGGGGCGGGAGAGACCCAGTACTTC. This encodes CASSQDWLTGAGETQYF.

The chain uses TRBV4-2 and TRBJ2-3, with a tentative D call TRBD2 (5 bases). The germline V gene encodes CDR1 LGHNA and CDR2 YNFKEQ. V lost 0 bases and J lost 1, with 11 bases in between. The CDR3 extends over 16 amino acids. CDR3 region: CASSQDPGSGTDTQYF. The CDR3 DNA sequence: TGTGCCAGCAGCCAAGATCCGGGTAGCGGCACAGATACGCAGTATTTT.

This chain uses TRBV5-1 with TRBJ1-1, with 7 bases fitting TRBD1. Germline assignment: CDR1 SGHRS and CDR2 YFSETQ. V was pared by 3 bases and J by 2 bases, with 7 bases of the junction left unmatched. CDR3 length: 15 amino acids. CDR3 bases: TGCGCCAGCAGCTGGGGGCAGGGGGTCAACACTGAAGCTTTCTTT. Translating it yields CASSWGQGVNTEAFF.

The chain combines TRBV4-2 with TRBJ2-7, with 9 bases that match TRBD2. The length of the CDR3 is 17 residues. The V gene's germline CDR1 is LGHNA and CDR2 YNFKEQ. The V segment lost 1 base and the J segment 6 bases; nucleotides outside the gene matches: 13. The CDR3 loop reads CASSQALGGGAGGEQYF. The CDR3 nucleotides read TGTGCCAGCAGCCAAGCCTTGGGCGGGGGGGCGGGAGGCGAGCAGTACTTC.

The rearrangement uses TRBV6-1 and TRBJ1-2; tentative D call: TRBD1 (5 bases). The V gene's germline CDR1 is MNHNS and CDR2 SASEGT. The CDR3 extends over 16 amino acids. Deletions cut 2 bases from V and 5 bases from J, with 18 bases between. The CDR3 region has the DNA TGTGCCAGCAGTGAAAGTTTCGGGTCGGGGGGTTATGGCTACACCTTC. Protein product: CASSESFGSGGYGYTF.